This T cell receptor beta chain derives from a study of human T cells and chemical hapten exposure. Time point meaning: patch test 2, 6 weeks after DPC sensitization. Treatment indicated: therapeutic diphenylcyclopropenone sensitization with weekly scalp DPC. TCRdb re-called the RACE reads with MiXCR, one entry per CDR3 protein. The sample records fewer than 85,000 distinct CDR3 sequences, roughly 12% being singletons. The sample here was whole blood, taken in connection with sensitization to the hapten diphenylcyclopropenone (DPC). This receptor was identified in a young man with alopecia areata. Some clones in this sample may be carry-over from other donors' samples.

The CDR3 sequence: CASSYSTGQEKLFF. Written as DNA, the CDR3 is TGTGCCAGCAGTTACTCGACAGGGCAGGAAAAACTGTTTTTT. J is TRBJ1-4 and V is TRBV6-5, with 7 positions matching TRBD1. Germline CDR1 MNHEY, CDR2 SVGAGI. The CDR3 runs to 14 residues. The V gene end was trimmed by 0 bases and the J gene end by 8 bases; junction bases not matched to a gene: 3.